This entry is about one T cell receptor beta chain. The data are from a study of cytomegalovirus exposure and HLA in healthy donors. The CDR3 has 14 amino acids. V trimming: 8 bases; J trimming: 3 bases; junction bases outside the gene matches: 6. Germline V gene lookup returns CDR1 MNHNS and CDR2 SASEGT. With 60 Vbeta and 13 Jbeta primers, the PCR was carried out. Measured with immunoSEQ multiplex PCR; TCRdb has only the in-frame clones, and not every one. The sample gives over 100,000 clones, almost 80% of which show up once; 1.4% to 1.5% is in the top ten. The J gene is TRBJ2-7, the V gene TRBV6-1; 11 nucleotides match TRBD2. The material sequenced was PBMCs. The clonotype was recovered from a female donor in good health and CMV-seronegative. The CDR3 coding sequence is TGTGCCAGCCGACTAGCGGGAAGGGACTACGAGCAGTACTTC. The encoded protein is CASRLAGRDYEQYF.